Listed here are 31 T cell receptor beta chains from one sample, sequenced in a study of T-cell memory formation after mild COVID-19 (dated by TCRdb to the early 2020s). Library preparation used 5' RACE. The sequencing machine was an Illumina NovaSeq 6000. Using fastp at Q25 and MiXCR, TCRdb reprocessed the public reads and kept productive beta chains. Rows with one shared CDR3 protein collapse into an entry with the most common genes and DNA. Across this sample there are 450,000 to 700,000 distinct CDR3 sequences, with roughly 18% seen only once. The ten largest account for 12% of the sample. Sample: PBMCs or a T cell subset sorted from them (not recorded which). The source of these receptors is an adult woman who had mild COVID-19 (a few samples of this study predate the infection). The sample titles of this study are shuffled in the database, so cell type and time point are left out; the donor was told from shared clones.

This clonotype has just a few counts. This chain connects TRBV7-8 to TRBJ2-2, with TRBD2 matching 7 bases. This CDR3 region has 16 residues. Trimming took 2 bases from V and 5 from J; bases not matched to a gene: 8. Germline V gene data show CDR1 as SGHVS and CDR2 as FQNEAQ. The CDR3 loop is CASSLRRSRGTGELFF. The CDR3 nucleotides read TGTGCCAGCAGCTTACGCCGGTCGCGGGGGACCGGGGAGCTGTTTTTT.

This clonotype was detected a few times. This chain connects TRBV5-5 to TRBJ2-1, with 9 bases aligning to TRBD2. This CDR3 has 15 amino acids. Germline CDR1 SGHKS, CDR2 YYEKEE (reference sequence). V lost 4 bases and J lost 4; bases outside the gene matches: 6. CDR3 region: CASSPRRGGYNEQFF. The CDR3 nucleotides read TGTGCCAGCAGCCCGAGGCGGGGGGGGTACAATGAGCAGTTCTTC.

The chain has TRBV18 and TRBJ2-7, with 9 positions matching TRBD1. J was trimmed by 5 bases and V by 2 bases; bases with no gene match: 7. Per the germline V gene, CDR1 is KGHSH and CDR2 is LQKENI. The CDR3 runs to 15 residues. CDR3 protein: CASSPSGTGLNEQYF. In DNA, the CDR3 is TGTGCCAGCTCACCATCCGGGACAGGGTTAAACGAGCAGTACTTC.

In its sample, this clonotype was seen a few times. The V call is TRBV10-3, the J call TRBJ2-3, with 7 bases fitting TRBD2. Germline CDR1 is ENHRY and CDR2 is SYGVKD. With V trimmed by 9 bases and J by 14 bases, 11 bases remained unmatched. CDR3 length: 11 residues. The CDR3 loop is CAISSGGYPYF. The CDR3 coding sequence is TGTGCCATATCCTCCGGGGGGTACCCGTATTTT.

In this sample, this clonotype turned up a few times. The genes are TRBV5-1 and TRBJ2-3; 9 nucleotides line up with TRBD1. Germline lookup yields CDR1 SGHRS and CDR2 YFSETQ. V trimming: 0 bases; J trimming: 5 bases; junction bases outside the gene matches: 7. The CDR3 length is 16 residues. In DNA form, the CDR3 reads TGCGCCAGCAGCTTGGAAGGGACAGGGATGGGAGATACGCAGTATTTT. This gives the protein CASSLEGTGMGDTQYF. The whole variable domain, remainder taken from reference TRBV5-1 and TRBJ2-3, is KAGVTQTPRYLIKTRGQQVTLSCSPISGHRSVSWYQQTPGQGLQFLFEYFSETQRNKGNFPGRFSGRQFSNSRSEMNVSTLELGDSALYLCASSLEGTGMGDTQYFGPGTRLTVL.

The genes are TRBV6-2 or TRBV6-3 and TRBJ2-2, with TRBD2 identical over 13 bases. V was pared by 0 bases and J by 7 bases, with 14 bases of the junction left unmatched. Germline values: CDR1 MNHEY, CDR2 SVGEGT. This CDR3 is 20 amino acids long. The CDR3 bases are TGTGCCAGCAGTTACTCCGCACTAGCGGGAGGGCCACTAATCATCGGGGAGCTGTTTTTT. It yields the protein CASSYSALAGGPLIIGELFF.

The genes are TRBV5-6 and TRBJ1-6, with 10 bases identical to TRBD1. Germline CDR1 is SGHDT and CDR2 is YYEEEE. This CDR3 is built from 14 residues. With 4 bases clipped from V and 11 bases from J, the junction kept 6 bases outside the gene matches. This CDR3 is CASSLGQGRTPLHF. The CDR3, as DNA: TGTGCCAGCAGCCTGGGACAGGGGCGCACACCCCTCCACTTT.

This clonotype has more than one count but fewer than ten. The gene calls are TRBV5-6 and TRBJ2-7, with unresolved D. V was cut by 4 bases and J by 4 bases, with 12 bases left in between. CDR1 SGHDT and CDR2 YYEEEE come from the germline V gene. This CDR3 is built from 13 residues. The chain's CDR3 is CASSLPLGYEQYF. The CDR3 DNA follows: TGTGCCAGCAGCCTCCCTTTAGGGTACGAGCAGTACTTC.

This sequence joins TRBV30 and TRBJ2-7; 8 positions agree with TRBD1. Germline values: CDR1 GTSNPN, CDR2 SVGIG (reference sequence). This CDR3 comprises 15 residues. V was clipped by 3 bases and J by 6 bases; unmatched bases: 13. DNA for the CDR3: TGTGCCTGGAGCCTGCAGGGGGCGAGGCGGGGCGAGCAGTACTTC. Protein sequence: CAWSLQGARRGEQYF.

CDR3: CAITKAGRPIGNEQFF. The CDR3 DNA reads as TGTGCCATTACGAAGGCAGGCAGGCCCATTGGGAATGAGCAGTTCTTC. The chain has TRBV12-3 or TRBV12-4 and TRBJ2-1; D is unclear. The CDR3 consists of 16 residues. Trimming removed 10 bases from V and 7 bases from J, with 26 bases in between.

This clonotype has just a few counts. The rearrangement joins TRBV24-1 to TRBJ2-3, with unresolved D. The CDR3 has 16 amino acids. Germline-derived CDR1 and CDR2 are KGHDR and SFDVKD. V was trimmed by 3 bases and J by 5 bases, leaving 17 bases between them. The CDR3 region is CATSDPTSLIVDTQYF. The CDR3 nucleotides read TGTGCCACCAGTGATCCGACGAGTCTCATAGTAGATACGCAGTATTTT.

The chain carries TRBV15 and TRBJ2-1; 8 bases align to TRBD2. V lost 5 bases, J lost 8 bases, and 11 bases stayed unmatched. This CDR3 spans 15 amino acids. Germline V CDR1 and CDR2: LNHNV, YYDKDF (reference sequence). The CDR3 DNA is TGTGCCACCAGCCGGAGGTCCGGGGGGGCGGATGAGCAGTTCTTC. Translation gives CATSRRSGGADEQFF.

The V call is TRBV7-6, the J call TRBJ1-6; 8 positions agree with TRBD1. Germline V CDR1 and CDR2: SGHVS, FNYEAQ. The ends lost 1 base at V and 7 bases at J; junction bases unmatched: 6. This CDR3 is 16 amino acids long. In DNA, the CDR3 is TGTGCCAGCAGCTTAGGACACGGGACAGGCAATTCACCCCTCCACTTT. Encoded protein: CASSLGHGTGNSPLHF.

V usage is TRBV29-1 and J usage is TRBJ1-1, with 8 bases matching TRBD1. Germline lookup yields CDR1 SQVTM and CDR2 ANQGSEA. V was clipped by 8 bases and J by 4 bases; unmatched bases: 6. The CDR3 extends over 12 amino acids. CDR3 nucleotides: TGCAGCCTTCGGACAGGGCCCACTGAAGCTTTCTTT. Its protein product is CSLRTGPTEAFF.

The chain combines TRBV6-2 or TRBV6-3 with TRBJ2-7, with 9 bases identical to TRBD1. The germline V gene encodes CDR1 MNHEY and CDR2 SVGEGT. V lost 6 bases to trimming and J lost 13 bases; unmatched junction nucleotides: 7. The CDR3 has 11 amino acids. The CDR3 loop reads CASSAGTGSYF. The CDR3, as DNA: TGTGCCAGCAGCGCTGGGACAGGGAGTTACTTC.

CDR3: CASSLEQVYNEQFF. Written as DNA, the CDR3 is TGCGCCAGCAGCTTGGAACAGGTTTACAATGAGCAGTTCTTC. The chain is built from TRBV5-1 and TRBJ2-1; the D gene is possibly TRBD1 (5 bases). Germline V gene lookup returns CDR1 SGHRS and CDR2 YFSETQ. Trimming took off 0 bases at V and 4 bases at J, with 8 bases between the two ends. This CDR3 comprises 14 residues.

This chain uses TRBV27 with TRBJ2-7; 8 bases align to TRBD1. Germline V gene data show CDR1 as MNHEY and CDR2 as SMNVEV (reference sequence). After removal of 5 bases from V and 2 bases from J, the junction contained 5 bases not matched to a gene. The CDR3 sequence is 14 residues long. CDR3 sequence (DNA): TGTGCCAGCAGTCACCAGGGGGCCGCCTACGAGCAGTACTTC. It specifies CASSHQGAAYEQYF.

The chain joins TRBV12-3 or TRBV12-4 to TRBJ1-1, with TRBD1 identical over 7 bases. CDR3 length equals 15 residues. V dropped 5 bases and J dropped 5; count of bases not matched to a gene: 11. The CDR3 nucleotides are TGTGCCAGCAGTCCAAGCGCAGGGGGGTTGACTGAAGCTTTCTTT. This encodes CASSPSAGGLTEAFF.

This clonotype was seen a few times. The chain combines TRBV2 with TRBJ1-1; the D is unclear. The germline gives CDR1 SNHLY, CDR2 FYNNEI. This CDR3 comprises 16 residues. The V gene lost 5 bases and the J gene lost 2 bases, with 18 bases spanning the gap. The CDR3 nucleotides read TGTGCCAGCAGTTCTTGGGAGCCAGACGGTAACACTGAAGCTTTCTTT. This codes for CASSSWEPDGNTEAFF.

This clonotype appeared a few times. V and J are TRBV3-1 and TRBJ1-5; tentatively, D is TRBD1 (5 bases). Germline V gene data show CDR1 as LGHDT and CDR2 as YNNKEL (reference sequence). The CDR3 is made up of 15 amino acids. The V end was cut by 4 bases, the J end by 0 bases, with 10 bases between. The CDR3 here is CASSRDRYSNQPQHF. The CDR3 bases are TGTGCCAGCAGCCGGGACCGCTATAGCAATCAGCCCCAGCATTTT.

J is TRBJ1-5 and V is TRBV9; D call uncertain. The germline gives CDR1 SGDLS, CDR2 YYNGEE. V lost 0 bases and J 6 bases, leaving 7 bases between the germline ends. The CDR3 covers 13 residues. The CDR3 coding sequence is TGTGCCAGCAGCGTAGCCCCCTTTCAGCCCCAGCATTTT. This translates into CASSVAPFQPQHF.

V usage is TRBV28 and J usage is TRBJ1-5, with a weak D call TRBD1 (5 bases). V gave up 8 bases and J gave up 0 bases, with 17 bases separating them. CDR3 length: 16 residues. In germline, CDR1 is MDHEN, CDR2 SYDVKM. Written as DNA, the CDR3 is TGTGCCAGCCTTGGGTTGGCAGGGTATAGCAATCAGCCCCAGCATTTT. Translating gives CASLGLAGYSNQPQHF.

This clonotype was seen a handful of times. The V gene is TRBV6-6, the J gene TRBJ2-3, with a weak D call TRBD2 (6 bases). V was shortened by 5 bases and J by 0 bases, with 18 bases between the two germline ends. CDR1 and CDR2 from the germline V gene are MNHNY and SVGAGI (reference sequence). The CDR3 is 17 amino acids. In DNA, the CDR3 is TGTGCCAGCAGTCCACCTCCGGGGGACCCTAGCACAGATACGCAGTATTTT. This codes for CASSPPPGDPSTDTQYF.

This chain joins TRBV9 and TRBJ2-3; 8 nucleotides line up with TRBD2. Germline CDR1 and CDR2: SGDLS and YYNGEE. This CDR3 is built from 16 residues. Losses at the gene ends were 3 bases for V and 4 bases for J; bases not matched to a gene: 10. The CDR3 here is CASSASGLGSSDTQYF. DNA of the CDR3: TGTGCCAGCAGCGCATCGGGACTAGGATCGTCAGATACGCAGTATTTT. Supplemented by reference TRBV9 and TRBJ2-3, the full variable domain reads DSGVTQTPKHLITATGQRVTLRCSPRSGDLSVYWYQQSLDQGLQFLIQYYNGEERAKGNILERFSAQQFPDLHSELNLSSLELGDSALYFCASSASGLGSSDTQYFGPGTRLTVL.

This clonotype was detected a few times. J is TRBJ2-2 and V is TRBV10-3; 8 nucleotides line up with TRBD1. The ends lost 2 bases at V and 6 bases at J; junction bases unmatched: 8. CDR1 and CDR2 from the germline V gene are ENHRY and SYGVKD. The CDR3 runs to 16 residues. Written as DNA, the CDR3 is TGTGCCATCAGTGAGAAGGCAGGGGGCGTCTCCGGGGAGCTGTTTTTT. Residues: CAISEKAGGVSGELFF.

The CDR3 sequence is CASSKLGLGGPNQPQHF. Written as DNA, the CDR3 is TGTGCCAGCAGCAAGCTGGGTCTGGGGGGGCCCAATCAGCCCCAGCATTTT. The chain employs TRBV21-1 and TRBJ1-5; TRBD1, the table's D call, lacks a check against the DNA. TRBV21-1 is a pseudogene locus. The CDR3 runs 17 residues.

This clonotype occurred a few times. The genes are TRBV5-1 and TRBJ1-5; 7 bases agree with TRBD1. CDR1 and CDR2 (germline): SGHRS, YFSETQ. CDR3 length equals 14 residues. The V segment lost 4 bases and the J segment 4 bases; nucleotides outside the gene matches: 5. In DNA form, the CDR3 reads TGCGCCAGCAGCATCGGGACAGATAATCAGCCCCAGCATTTT. It is translated as CASSIGTDNQPQHF.

This sequence joins TRBV15 and TRBJ1-1; D remains ambiguous. The V and J ends lost 1 base and 0 bases respectively, with 9 bases between them. CDR3 length: 15 amino acids. Per the germline V gene, CDR1 is LNHNV and CDR2 is YYDKDF (reference sequence). CDR3 in amino acids: CATSRALSMNTEAFF. CDR3 sequence (DNA): TGTGCCACCAGCAGAGCCCTGAGTATGAACACTGAAGCTTTCTTT.

This clonotype has just a few counts. The J gene is TRBJ2-5, the V gene TRBV7-9; D is unclear. This CDR3 is 13 amino acids long. V was pared by 5 bases and J by 0 bases, with 7 bases between. Per germline, CDR1 SEHNR and CDR2 FQNEAQ (reference sequence). The CDR3 loop reads CASSTNNQETQYF. CDR3 DNA: TGTGCCAGCAGCACGAACAACCAAGAGACCCAGTACTTC.

The V call is TRBV27, the J call TRBJ2-1, with 10 positions matching TRBD1. The J segment lost 6 bases and the V segment lost 8 bases, leaving 10 bases of the junction unmatched. Germline V gene sequence: CDR1 MNHEY, CDR2 SMNVEV (reference sequence). This CDR3 region has 15 residues. CDR3 DNA sequence: TGTGCCAGCTGTAAAGGACAGGGGGGGGTCAATGAGCAGTTCTTC. It codes for CASCKGQGGVNEQFF.

This clonotype was seen only a few times. The rearrangement uses TRBV12-3 or TRBV12-4 and TRBJ1-1, with D unresolved. The CDR3 contains 13 residues. V lost 2 bases to trimming and J lost 6 bases, with 10 bases between them. CDR3 residues: CASSLTLLAEAFF. In DNA form, the CDR3 reads TGTGCCAGCAGTTTAACGCTCTTGGCTGAAGCTTTCTTT.